Below, one TCR beta chain is given with its context. This specimen includes other DNA sequences encoding the same CDR3. Enrolled during active infection, Seattle patients were then followed longitudinally. As processed by the authors: The assay estimated nucleated cells by amplifying reference gene primers. This table comes from immunoSEQ multiplex PCR, and its TCRdb copy is limited to in-frame clones, with some not included. The D gene and trimming were derived from the DNA, and the V and J assignments and clone size from that table. The sample includes 250,000 to 300,000 clones, approximately 90% seen only once; the top ten take just under 6.5%. Germline trimming cut 3 bases from V and 6 bases from J; bases unmatched to any gene: 5. CDR1 is SGHRS, CDR2 YFSETQ, per germline. This CDR3 contains 15 residues. These data belong to a study of blood T cell repertoires in COVID-19. Study context: COVID-19 samples from acute and convalescent phases originated in the United States, Italy and Spain. T cells, B-cell-depleted T cells, or PBMCs supplied cDNA or gDNA.

The sequence came from a woman aged 50 to 60 with COVID-19, enrolled during active disease. Material: peripheral blood. The V gene is TRBV5-1, the J gene TRBJ2-1, with 11 bases that match TRBD2. DNA of the CDR3: TGCGCCAGCAGCTCACTAGCGGGAGTGGGCAATGAGCAGTTCTTC. The encoded protein is CASSSLAGVGNEQFF.